Each of the 3 T cell receptor beta chains below was sequenced from the same sample in a study of cytomegalovirus exposure and HLA in healthy donors (dated by TCRdb to 2017 to 2019). The library was prepared using the immunoSEQ multiplex PCR assay. For the multiplex PCR, a mixture combining 60 forward primers for TCR Vbeta segments and 13 reverse primers for TCR Jbeta segments was used. The table was pulled from immuneACCESS by TCRdb, which kept in-frame rearrangements only. Such tables lose some clones; where checked, under half of the loss comes from unresolved V genes, and the rest has no known cause. This sample holds more than 95,000 clones; 64% were observed only once. The biggest ten clones account for 3.2% of the sample. The sample taken for sequencing was PBMCs. The receptors here all came from a man aged 60 to 75 in good health and CMV-seronegative.

This chain's CDR3 is CASSHLGRDRGNEQFF. CDR3 sequence (DNA): TGCGCCAGCAGCCACCTCGGCCGGGACAGGGGCAATGAGCAGTTCTTC. The J gene is TRBJ2-1, the V gene TRBV4-1; 10 bases map to TRBD1. Germline V gives CDR1 MGHRA, CDR2 YSYEKL. V was clipped by 3 bases and J by 6 bases; unmatched bases: 8. The CDR3 contains 16 residues.

This chain uses TRBV5-1 with TRBJ2-5, with TRBD2 as a possible D gene (5 bases). The CDR3 has 15 amino acids. Germline CDR1 SGHRS, CDR2 YFSETQ. V was trimmed by 4 bases and J by 5 bases, leaving 18 bases between them. CDR3 sequence (DNA): TGCGCCAGCAGCCCTCAGGTAGCTAGCTTGGAGACCCAGTACTTC. This gives the protein CASSPQVASLETQYF.

The chain joins TRBV11-2 to TRBJ2-3; D is possibly TRBD1 (5 bases). Trimming took off 1 base at V and 0 bases at J, with 11 bases between the two ends. Germline V lookup: CDR1 SGHAT, CDR2 FQNNGV. The CDR3 contains 16 residues. In nucleotides, the CDR3 is TGTGCCAGCAGCTTAGGATACAGGCGAAGCACAGATACGCAGTATTTT. Encoded protein: CASSLGYRRSTDTQYF.